This T cell receptor beta chain derives from a study of tumor and adjacent non-tumor tissue in lung cancer. Three rounds of nested PCR, following a modified ARM-PCR protocol, produced the TCRbeta library. TCRdb ran MiXCR on the multiplex PCR reads and lists one entry per CDR3 protein. The sample lists some 100,000 distinct CDR3 sequences, around three fifths occurring once. Germline V lookup: CDR1 MNHEY, CDR2 SVGAGI. The CDR3 runs 14 residues. This sample's RNA came from whole unsorted tissue. The normal lung tissue was taken more than 3 cm from the tumor edge. Chemotherapy-naive patients with new lung cancer underwent thoracic surgery in China, August–late 2014. This clonotype was observed a single time. Its specificity is not known. With a much larger clone just one base away, this may be a read error. Study results and limitations: Significantly higher TCR diversity was found in tumor than normal lung.

This chain joins TRBV6-5 and TRBJ1-5; 7 bases fit TRBD1. Sequencing was performed on distant non-tumor lung tissue. This TCR came from a man aged 25-45 years with non-small cell lung cancer. The CDR3 region is CTSKPTGKNQPQHF. The CDR3 DNA reads TGTACCAGCAAACCGACAGGGAAGAATCAGCCCCAGCATTTT.